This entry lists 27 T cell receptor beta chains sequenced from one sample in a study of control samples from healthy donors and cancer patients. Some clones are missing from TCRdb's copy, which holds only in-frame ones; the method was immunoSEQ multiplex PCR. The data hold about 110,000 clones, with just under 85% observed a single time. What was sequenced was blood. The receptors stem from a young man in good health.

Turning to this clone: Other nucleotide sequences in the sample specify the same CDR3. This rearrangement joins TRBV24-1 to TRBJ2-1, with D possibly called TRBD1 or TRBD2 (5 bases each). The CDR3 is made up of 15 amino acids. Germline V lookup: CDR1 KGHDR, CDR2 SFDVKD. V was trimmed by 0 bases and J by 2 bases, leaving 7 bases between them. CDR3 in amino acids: CATSDLGGAYNEQFF. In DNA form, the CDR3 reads TGTGCCACCAGTGATTTGGGGGGAGCCTACAATGAGCAGTTCTTC.

The CDR3 DNA reads TGTGCCAGCAGTTTGACCAGGGGGTTCTCTGGAAACACCATATATTTT. It yields the protein CASSLTRGFSGNTIYF. V usage is TRBV28 and J usage is TRBJ1-3; the match to TRBD1 covers 7 bases. CDR3 length: 16 residues. Germline CDR1 MDHEN, CDR2 SYDVKM. V shed 3 bases, J shed 0 bases, and the junction held 5 bases outside the gene matches.

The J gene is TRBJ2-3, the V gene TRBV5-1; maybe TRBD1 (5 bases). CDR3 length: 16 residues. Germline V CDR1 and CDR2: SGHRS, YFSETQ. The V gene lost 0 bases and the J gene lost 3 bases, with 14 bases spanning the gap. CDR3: CASSLEVGRMTDTQYF. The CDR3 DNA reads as TGCGCCAGCAGCTTGGAAGTGGGGCGCATGACAGATACGCAGTATTTT.

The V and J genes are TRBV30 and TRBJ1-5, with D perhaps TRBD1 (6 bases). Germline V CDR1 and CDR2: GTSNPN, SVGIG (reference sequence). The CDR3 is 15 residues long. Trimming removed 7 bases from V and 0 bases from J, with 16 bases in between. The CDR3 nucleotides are TGTGCCTTCTCTCTGGGACACTTTAGCAATCAGCCCCAGCATTTT. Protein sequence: CAFSLGHFSNQPQHF.

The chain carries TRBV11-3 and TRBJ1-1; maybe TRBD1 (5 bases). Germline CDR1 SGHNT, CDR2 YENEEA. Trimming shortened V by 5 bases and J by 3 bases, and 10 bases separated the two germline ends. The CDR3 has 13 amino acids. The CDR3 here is CASSPDSHTEAFF. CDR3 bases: TGTGCCAGCAGCCCAGACAGCCACACTGAAGCTTTCTTT.

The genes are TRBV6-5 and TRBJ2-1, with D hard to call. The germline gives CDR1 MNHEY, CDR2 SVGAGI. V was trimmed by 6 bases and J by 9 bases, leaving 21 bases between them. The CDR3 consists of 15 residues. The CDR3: CASSIKPTSIREQFF. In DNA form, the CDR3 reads TGTGCCAGCAGCATCAAGCCAACCTCTATTCGTGAGCAGTTCTTC.

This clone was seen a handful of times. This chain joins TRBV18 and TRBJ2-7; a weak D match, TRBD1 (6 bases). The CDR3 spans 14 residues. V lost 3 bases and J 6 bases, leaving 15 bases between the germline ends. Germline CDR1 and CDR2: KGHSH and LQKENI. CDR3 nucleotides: TGTGCCAGCTCACCGGAGACAGGCCTTACCGAGCAGTACTTC. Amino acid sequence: CASSPETGLTEQYF.

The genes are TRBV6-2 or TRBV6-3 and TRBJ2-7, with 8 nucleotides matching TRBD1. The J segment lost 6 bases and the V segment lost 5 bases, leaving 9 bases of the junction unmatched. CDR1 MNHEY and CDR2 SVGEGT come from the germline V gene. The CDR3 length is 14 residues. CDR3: CASSHGTGPREQYV. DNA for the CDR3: TGTGCCAGCAGTCATGGGACAGGCCCCCGCGAGCAGTACGTC.

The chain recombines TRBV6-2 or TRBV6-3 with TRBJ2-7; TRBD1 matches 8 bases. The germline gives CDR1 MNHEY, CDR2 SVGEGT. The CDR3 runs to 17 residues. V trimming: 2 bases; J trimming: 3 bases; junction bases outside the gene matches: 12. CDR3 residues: CASSYPLDRALGYEQYF. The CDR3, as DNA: TGTGCCAGCAGTTACCCCCTGGACAGGGCTTTAGGCTACGAGCAGTACTTC.

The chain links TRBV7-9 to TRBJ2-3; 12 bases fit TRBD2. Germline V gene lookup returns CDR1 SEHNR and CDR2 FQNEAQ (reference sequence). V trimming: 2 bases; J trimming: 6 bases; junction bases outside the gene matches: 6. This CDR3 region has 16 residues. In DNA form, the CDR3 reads TGTGCCAGCAGCTTATCTAGCGGGGGGGCAAAGGATACGCAGTATTTT. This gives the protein CASSLSSGGAKDTQYF.

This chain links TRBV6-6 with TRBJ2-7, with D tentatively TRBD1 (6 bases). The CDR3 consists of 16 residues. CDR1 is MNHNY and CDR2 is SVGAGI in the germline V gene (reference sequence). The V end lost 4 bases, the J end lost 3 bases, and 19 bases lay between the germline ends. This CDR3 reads CASSFATSPRGYEQYF. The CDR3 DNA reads TGTGCCAGCAGTTTTGCTACCTCCCCCAGGGGCTACGAGCAGTACTTC.

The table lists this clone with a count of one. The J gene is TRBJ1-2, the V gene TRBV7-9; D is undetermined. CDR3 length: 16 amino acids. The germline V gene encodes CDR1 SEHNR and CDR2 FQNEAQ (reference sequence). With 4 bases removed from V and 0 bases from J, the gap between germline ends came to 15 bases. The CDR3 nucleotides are TGTGCCAGCAGCTCATCTTGGACGGTCTCTAACTATGGCTACACCTTC. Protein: CASSSSWTVSNYGYTF.

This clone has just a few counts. The CDR3 is CASSLSGGAYNEQFF. DNA of the CDR3: TGTGCCAGTAGTCTTAGCGGGGGGGCCTACAATGAGCAGTTCTTC. This sequence joins TRBV19 and TRBJ2-1, with 11 positions matching TRBD2. Germline V gene data show CDR1 as LNHDA and CDR2 as SQIVND (reference sequence). The CDR3 has 15 residues. V was clipped by 5 bases and J by 2 bases; unmatched bases: 2. The full variable domain, rest sourced from reference TRBV19 and TRBJ2-1, is DGGITQSPKYLFRKEGQNVTLSCEQNLNHDAMYWYRQDPGQGLRLIYYSQIVNDFQKGDIAEGYSVSREKKESFPLTVTSAQKNPTAFYLCASSLSGGAYNEQFFGPGTRLTVL.

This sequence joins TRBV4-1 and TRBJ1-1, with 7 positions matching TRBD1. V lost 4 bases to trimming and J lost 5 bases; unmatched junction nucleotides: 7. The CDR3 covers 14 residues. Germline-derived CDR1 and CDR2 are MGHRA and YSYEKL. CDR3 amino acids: CASSPKEQGTEAFF. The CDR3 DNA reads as TGCGCCAGCAGCCCTAAAGAACAGGGGACTGAAGCTTTCTTT.

CDR3 protein: CASSLRETEAFF. CDR3 DNA sequence: TGTGCCAGCAGCTTGAGGGAAACTGAAGCTTTCTTT. V is TRBV7-2 and J is TRBJ1-1; D is ambiguous. Germline V lookup: CDR1 SGHTA, CDR2 FQGNSA. Trimming pared 3 bases from V and 5 bases from J, leaving 7 bases between. CDR3 size: 12 residues.

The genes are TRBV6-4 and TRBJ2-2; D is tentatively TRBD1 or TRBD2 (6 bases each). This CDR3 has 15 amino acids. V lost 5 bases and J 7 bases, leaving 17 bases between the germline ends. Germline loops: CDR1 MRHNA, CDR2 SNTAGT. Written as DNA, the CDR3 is TGTGCCAGCAGTAGGAGGGGGTGGTTTATCGGGGAGCTGTTTTTT. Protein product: CASSRRGWFIGELFF.

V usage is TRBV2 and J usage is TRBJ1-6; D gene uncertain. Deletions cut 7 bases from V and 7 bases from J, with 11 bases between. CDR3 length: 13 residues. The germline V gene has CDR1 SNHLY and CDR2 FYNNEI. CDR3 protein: CASTAEKNSPLHF. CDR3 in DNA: TGTGCCAGCACGGCAGAAAAGAATTCACCCCTCCACTTT.

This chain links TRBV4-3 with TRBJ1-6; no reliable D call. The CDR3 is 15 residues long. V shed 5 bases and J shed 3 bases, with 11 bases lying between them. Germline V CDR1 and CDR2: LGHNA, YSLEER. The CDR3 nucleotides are TGCGCCAGCAGCACTCATCGGGACTATAATTCACCCCTCCACTTT. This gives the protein CASSTHRDYNSPLHF.

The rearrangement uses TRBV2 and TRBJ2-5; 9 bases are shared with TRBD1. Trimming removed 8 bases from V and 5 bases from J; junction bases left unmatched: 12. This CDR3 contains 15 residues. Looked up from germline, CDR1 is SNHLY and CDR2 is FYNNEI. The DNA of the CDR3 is TGTGCCAGCGCCGTCACGGGACAGGGATACGAGACCCAGTACTTC. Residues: CASAVTGQGYETQYF.

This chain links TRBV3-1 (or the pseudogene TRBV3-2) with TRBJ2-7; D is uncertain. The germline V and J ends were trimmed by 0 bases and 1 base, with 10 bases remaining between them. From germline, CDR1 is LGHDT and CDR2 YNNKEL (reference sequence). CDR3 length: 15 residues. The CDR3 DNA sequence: TGTGCCAGCAGCCAAGATAGGGTCGGTTCCTACGAGCAGTACTTC. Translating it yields CASSQDRVGSYEQYF.

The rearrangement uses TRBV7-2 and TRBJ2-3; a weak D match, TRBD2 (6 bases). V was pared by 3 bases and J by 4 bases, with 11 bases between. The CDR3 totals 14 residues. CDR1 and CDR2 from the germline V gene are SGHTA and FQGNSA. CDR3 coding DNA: TGTGCCAGCAGCTTGGGGGGTTTATCAGATACGCAGTATTTT. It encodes CASSLGGLSDTQYF.

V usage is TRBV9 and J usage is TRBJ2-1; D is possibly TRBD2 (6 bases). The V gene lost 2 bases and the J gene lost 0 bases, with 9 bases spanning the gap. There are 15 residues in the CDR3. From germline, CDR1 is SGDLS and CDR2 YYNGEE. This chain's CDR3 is CASSVSGPSYNEQFF. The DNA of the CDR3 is TGTGCCAGCAGCGTTAGCGGCCCCTCCTACAATGAGCAGTTCTTC.

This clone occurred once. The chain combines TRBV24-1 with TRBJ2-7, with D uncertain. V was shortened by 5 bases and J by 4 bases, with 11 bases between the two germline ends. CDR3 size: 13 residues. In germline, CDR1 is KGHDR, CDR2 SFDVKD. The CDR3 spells CATSGAGSYEQYF. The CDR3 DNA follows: TGTGCCACCAGTGGGGCCGGGTCATACGAGCAGTACTTC.

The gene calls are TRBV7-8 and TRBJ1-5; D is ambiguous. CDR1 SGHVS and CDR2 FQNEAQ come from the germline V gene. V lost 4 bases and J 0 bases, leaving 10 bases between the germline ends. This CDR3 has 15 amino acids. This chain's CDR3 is CASSSTGYSNQPQHF. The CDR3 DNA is TGTGCCAGCAGCTCGACGGGATATAGCAATCAGCCCCAGCATTTT. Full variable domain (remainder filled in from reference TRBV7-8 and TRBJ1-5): GAGVSQSPRYKVAKRGQDVALRCDPISGHVSLFWYQQALGQGPEFLTYFQNEAQLDKSGLPSDRFFAERPEGSVSTLKIQRTQQEDSAVYLCASSSTGYSNQPQHFGDGTRLSIL.

CDR3 sequence: CASRILLSTGGIGNEQFF. DNA of the CDR3: TGCGCCAGCAGGATCTTACTATCAACAGGGGGCATTGGGAATGAGCAGTTCTTC. The rearrangement uses TRBV10-1 and TRBJ2-1; TRBD1 aligns across 9 bases. V gave up 6 bases and J gave up 7 bases; unmatched junction bases: 19. The CDR3 loop spans 18 amino acids. Germline CDR1 WNHNN, CDR2 SYGVQD (reference sequence).

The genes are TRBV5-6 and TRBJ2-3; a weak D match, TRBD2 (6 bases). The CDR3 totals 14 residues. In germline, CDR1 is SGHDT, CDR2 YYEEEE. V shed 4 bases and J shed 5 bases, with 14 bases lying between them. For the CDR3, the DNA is TGTGCCAGCAGCCGGGGGTGGGCGGGAGATACGCAGTATTTT. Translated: CASSRGWAGDTQYF.

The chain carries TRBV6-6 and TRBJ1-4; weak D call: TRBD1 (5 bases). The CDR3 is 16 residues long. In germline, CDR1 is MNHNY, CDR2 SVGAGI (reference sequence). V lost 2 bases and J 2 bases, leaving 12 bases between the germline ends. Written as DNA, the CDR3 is TGTGCCAGCAGTTACACCTACAGGCTCACTAATGAAAAACTGTTTTTT. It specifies CASSYTYRLTNEKLFF.